Sequencing of this TCR beta chain was carried out in a study of cytomegalovirus exposure and HLA in healthy donors (dated by TCRdb to the late 2010s). Regarding the research as a whole: A later analysis indicated that the roughly 120 validation repertoires were generated on the platform also employed for the approximately 670 repertoires of the first cohort. The aim of the study was to test whether cataloging public T cell receptors could identify signatures of past pathogen exposure. A separate validation cohort of about 110 different subjects was used in addition to the roughly 670-subject first cohort. To predict cytomegalovirus infection status, the study brought together high-throughput TCR immunosequencing, statistical association of individual TCRs with disease status, and machine learning. Findings and caveats that apply to the study as a whole: A total of some 180 TCR beta chains were listed by the study as associated with cytomegalovirus. While some public TCRs were present in many individuals, most TCR sequences turned up only very rarely across donors. A later analysis lacked HLA typing for the validation cohort, so it scored co-occurrence in that cohort across all 130 or so repertoires. The classifier was reported to diagnose cytomegalovirus status with high specificity and sensitivity in both the original cohort and the validation cohort. In vitro tests confirmed that a few of the cytomegalovirus-associated TCR beta chains recognize cytomegalovirus antigens. The authors suggested that the approach could potentially be extended to other disease states and immunological phenotypes. A later analysis found that TCRs clustered in the first cohort also tended to co-occur in the 95 to 150 validation repertoires, with 94% of cluster scores above 0.

Donors formed part of the validation cohort, which comprised 120 subjects and was distinct from the first cohort of under 800 subjects. Receptors were amplified or captured by the immunoSEQ multiplex PCR assay. The study's own analysis went as follows. A statistical classification framework was built for diagnosing cytomegalovirus status from the catalog of TCR beta chain sequences. Not all clones reach the TCRdb copy of this immuneACCESS table, which keeps in-frame sequences only. Checked studies attribute under half of the gap to unresolved V genes and leave the rest unexplained. V and J calls and clone size follow that table, whereas D and trimming were derived from the DNA. The sample table contains 110,000 to 150,000 clones; only one count was recorded for roughly 89% of them. The biggest ten clones account for approximately 9.2% of the sample. Trimming removed 7 bases from V and 1 base from J, leaving 17 bases between the germline ends. The germline V gene supplies CDR1 SGHDT and CDR2 YYEEEE. The CDR3 measures 15 amino acids from cysteine to phenylalanine. This entry keeps only the CDR3 DNA: 45 bases, framed from base 1.

About this clone itself: Its target antigen remains unknown. No qualities accompany the bases; no much larger clone lies one base away.

Input material: PBMCs. This receptor was identified in a young woman in good health and CMV-seropositive. In this chain, TRBV5-6 is recombined with TRBJ1-1, with the identity of the D gene unclear. This receptor carries the CDR3 CASLAEGLSNTEAFF. Here is the DNA: TGTGCCAGCCTGGCGGAGGGTTTGTCGAACACTGAAGCTTTCTTT.